This entry lists 18 T cell receptor beta chains sequenced from one sample in a study of blood T cell repertoires in COVID-19. TCRdb keeps only in-frame clones here, not all; method: immunoSEQ multiplex PCR. The sample shows 25,000 to 30,000 clones, approximately 93% of them seen only once. The sample was peripheral blood. The receptors here all came from a human donor with active COVID-19. The donor label of this sample is uncertain.

V usage is TRBV6-4 and J usage is TRBJ2-2, with 7 positions matching TRBD1. Trimming took 3 bases from V and 3 from J; bases not matched to a gene: 4. Germline V gene data show CDR1 as MRHNA and CDR2 as SNTAGT. The CDR3 runs 15 residues. The CDR3 DNA sequence: TGTGCCAGCAGTGAGCAGGGGGTTGACACCGGGGAGCTGTTTTTT. Protein sequence: CASSEQGVDTGELFF.

This clone occurred a few times. The V and J genes are TRBV12-3 or TRBV12-4 and TRBJ1-6, with D possibly matching TRBD1 (5 bases). The germline V and J ends were trimmed by 6 bases and 14 bases, with 14 bases remaining between them. The CDR3 sequence is 12 residues long. CDR3 protein: CASRQGLRSLHF. In DNA, the CDR3 is TGTGCCAGCAGGCAGGGTCTTCGATCCCTCCACTTT.

J is TRBJ1-1 and V is TRBV10-1; D gene ambiguous. With 0 bases removed from V and 2 bases from J, the gap between germline ends came to 7 bases. CDR3 size: 14 residues. The germline V gene has CDR1 WNHNN and CDR2 SYGVQD (reference sequence). The CDR3 region is CASSESSINTEAFF. CDR3 sequence (DNA): TGCGCCAGCAGTGAGTCGTCTATTAACACTGAAGCTTTCTTT.

This chain uses TRBV30 with TRBJ2-7; D gene ambiguous. CDR1 is GTSNPN, CDR2 SVGIG, per germline (reference sequence). The CDR3 runs 14 residues. Trimming left V 1 base short and J 0 bases short, with 10 bases between. The CDR3, as DNA: TGTGCCTGGAGTGGATCCGGCGGCTCCTACGAGCAGTACTTC. This gives the protein CAWSGSGGSYEQYF.

The chain links TRBV28 to TRBJ1-4, with D possibly being TRBD1 (6 bases). The CDR3 has 17 amino acids. V lost 2 bases and J 3 bases, leaving 16 bases between the germline ends. Germline V lookup: CDR1 MDHEN, CDR2 SYDVKM. Here the CDR3 reads CASSLRRQVGPNEKLFF. The CDR3 coding sequence is TGTGCCAGCAGTTTACGTCGACAGGTTGGTCCTAATGAAAAACTGTTTTTT.

The chain is built from TRBV6-5 and TRBJ2-7; D not resolved. There are 11 residues in the CDR3. V was cut by 6 bases and J by 4 bases, with 7 bases left in between. Looked up from germline, CDR1 is MNHEY and CDR2 is SVGAGI. CDR3 bases: TGTGCCAGCAGACAGAGTTACGAGCAGTACTTC. Protein sequence: CASRQSYEQYF.

V and J are TRBV10-2 and TRBJ1-2; 10 bases map to TRBD1. V was clipped by 3 bases and J by 4 bases; unmatched bases: 8. The CDR3 totals 16 residues. Germline loops: CDR1 WSHSY, CDR2 SAAADI. CDR3 sequence (DNA): TGCGCCAGCAGTGACGAGACAGGGGGCGAGGGCTATGGCTACACCTTC. The encoded protein is CASSDETGGEGYGYTF.

This clone was observed once. The chain employs TRBV4-1 and TRBJ2-7; the match to TRBD2 covers 10 bases. The CDR3 is made up of 18 amino acids. CDR1 is MGHRA and CDR2 is YSYEKL in the germline V gene. J gave up 6 bases and V 0 bases, and 14 bases lay outside the gene matches. In DNA, the CDR3 is TGCGCCAGCAGCCAAGATCGTTGGACTAGCGGCCAGCTTTCCGAGCAGTACTTC. Protein sequence: CASSQDRWTSGQLSEQYF.

The J gene is TRBJ2-3, the V gene TRBV5-1; 7 positions agree with TRBD1. CDR1 is SGHRS and CDR2 is YFSETQ in the germline V gene. With V trimmed by 4 bases and J by 13 bases, 12 bases remained unmatched. CDR3 length equals 13 residues. CDR3 DNA: TGCGCCAGCAGCAACCGGACAGGCGAAGAGGAGTATTTT. Its translation is CASSNRTGEEEYF.

The gene calls are TRBV5-6 and TRBJ1-1; TRBD1 is a possible D gene (5 bases). Trimming shortened V by 6 bases and J by 3 bases, and 21 bases separated the two germline ends. CDR1 and CDR2 from the germline V gene are SGHDT and YYEEEE. The length of the CDR3 is 16 residues. CDR3 sequence: CASNFAGTDEYTEAFF. For the CDR3, the DNA is TGTGCCAGCAACTTCGCCGGGACTGATGAATACACTGAAGCTTTCTTT.

The rearrangement joins TRBV12-3 or TRBV12-4 to TRBJ2-3; maybe TRBD2 (5 bases). The CDR3 contains 12 residues. V shed 4 bases and J shed 8 bases, with 10 bases lying between them. CDR3 protein: CASSSGLGTQYF. CDR3 DNA: TGTGCCAGCAGTTCGGGGTTGGGTACGCAGTATTTT.

V is TRBV19 and J is TRBJ2-7, with D possibly matching TRBD2 (6 bases). The CDR3 length is 14 residues. V was trimmed by 5 bases and J by 2 bases, leaving 13 bases between them. The germline V gene has CDR1 LNHDA and CDR2 SQIVND (reference sequence). DNA of the CDR3: TGTGCCAGTAGTCCCTCAGGGAGGACCTACGAGCAGTACTTC. Translation: CASSPSGRTYEQYF. The full variable domain, in which reference TRBV19 and TRBJ2-7 provide the parts outside the CDR3, is DGGITQSPKYLFRKEGQNVTLSCEQNLNHDAMYWYRQDPGQGLRLIYYSQIVNDFQKGDIAEGYSVSREKKESFPLTVTSAQKNPTAFYLCASSPSGRTYEQYFGPGTRLTVT.

This chain connects TRBV18 to TRBJ1-5; D may be TRBD1 (6 bases). CDR1 KGHSH and CDR2 LQKENI come from the germline V gene. V was clipped by 5 bases and J by 2 bases, with 13 bases between them. The CDR3 is 15 amino acids. The CDR3 bases are TGTGCCAGCTCATCTACAGGGTTTCGCAATCAGCCCCAGCATTTT. This translates into CASSSTGFRNQPQHF.

V and J are TRBV6-2 or TRBV6-3 and TRBJ2-3; 11 positions agree with TRBD2. The CDR3 contains 15 residues. Germline CDR1 and CDR2: MNHEY and SVGEGT. Trimming removed 6 bases from V and 3 bases from J; junction bases left unmatched: 5. The CDR3 nucleotides are TGTGCCAGCAGCCTTTCTAGCGGGAGGACAGATACGCAGTATTTT. Protein sequence: CASSLSSGRTDTQYF.

The V and J genes are TRBV15 and TRBJ1-1; D gene unclear. The CDR3 has 15 amino acids. Trimming left V 0 bases short and J 1 base short, with 9 bases between. Per germline, CDR1 LNHNV and CDR2 YYDKDF (reference sequence). CDR3 in DNA: TGTGCCACCAGCAGAGAATCGGGTAAGAACACTGAAGCTTTCTTT. This sequence encodes CATSRESGKNTEAFF.

The rearrangement joins TRBV5-4 to TRBJ2-5; 7 bases align to TRBD1. Germline V gene sequence: CDR1 SGHNT, CDR2 YYREEE (reference sequence). The CDR3 runs to 14 residues. J gave up 1 base and V 4 bases, and 4 bases lay outside the gene matches. CDR3 DNA sequence: TGTGCCAGCAGCGGCCGGGACAGCCAAGAGACCCAGTACTTC. Its protein product is CASSGRDSQETQYF. Based on the CDR3 plus reference TRBV5-4 and TRBJ2-5, the full variable domain is ETGVTQSPTHLIKTRGQQVTLRCSSQSGHNTVSWYQQALGQGPQFIFQYYREEENGRGNFPPRFSGLQFPNYSSELNVNALELDDSALYLCASSGRDSQETQYFGPGTRLLVL.

V usage is TRBV5-4 and J usage is TRBJ1-2, with 10 bases that match TRBD1. Germline V gives CDR1 SGHNT, CDR2 YYREEE (reference sequence). V dropped 0 bases and J dropped 4; count of bases not matched to a gene: 6. The CDR3 is made up of 16 amino acids. CDR3 in DNA: TGTGCCAGCAGCTTGGGACAGGGGGCGGCGACCTATGGCTACACCTTC. Translation: CASSLGQGAATYGYTF.

The rearrangement links TRBV6-5 to TRBJ2-7, with D tentatively TRBD2 (6 bases). The CDR3 is 15 amino acids. Germline V gives CDR1 MNHEY, CDR2 SVGAGI. Deletions cut 0 bases from V and 6 bases from J, with 15 bases between. The CDR3 here is CASSYSGGTLREQYF. Written as DNA, the CDR3 is TGTGCCAGCAGTTACTCTGGGGGGACCCTTCGCGAGCAGTACTTC.